The 8 T cell receptor beta chains presented below share a single source sample, sequenced in a study of spatial heterogeneity in lung cancer. TCRdb independently ran MiXCR on the 5' RACE reads; one entry per CDR3 protein. In the table there are around 9,800 distinct CDR3 sequences, approximately 6.5% of which are singletons. Time point given: sample taken at primary tumor resection. Extraction of whole RNA from tumor, nontumor lung or frozen PBMC preceded unsorted sequencing. Sequenced here: PBMCs, sampled at surgery. All receptors derive from a male donor with early-stage non-small cell lung cancer.

This clonotype was picked up many times. Because the library targeted alpha chains, this beta chain is an off-target read whose size means little. The chain uses TRBV7-9 and TRBJ2-7; 12 bases align to TRBD2. CDR3 size: 16 residues. Germline V lookup: CDR1 SEHNR, CDR2 FQNEAQ (reference sequence). Losses at the gene ends were 3 bases for V and 4 bases for J; bases not matched to a gene: 7. CDR3 region: CASSFLAGGPGYEQYF. The CDR3 DNA follows: TGTGCCAGCAGCTTTCTAGCGGGGGGGCCGGGTTACGAGCAGTACTTC.

Worth noting for this clonotype: In a library made to pick up alpha chains, this beta chain is a stray read with a size that means little. The chain has TRBV25-1 and TRBJ2-7; D unresolved. CDR1 is MGHDK, CDR2 SYGVNS, per germline. This CDR3 region has 17 residues. V lost 0 bases, J lost 2 bases, and 17 bases lay in between. The CDR3 nucleotides are TGTGCCAGCAGTGAATATGAGATAATGGGGATCCCCTACGAGCAGTACTTC. Encoded protein: CASSEYEIMGIPYEQYF.

As concerns this clonotype: This beta chain came through as a stray read in a library set up for alpha chains, and its size says little. The rearrangement joins TRBV29-1 to TRBJ1-3; no clear D. CDR3 size: 13 residues. V lost 4 bases to trimming and J lost 0 bases, with 7 bases between them. Looked up from germline, CDR1 is SQVTM and CDR2 is ANQGSEA. The DNA of the CDR3 is TGCAGCGTTGTAACGGACTCTGGAAACACCATATATTTT. This codes for CSVVTDSGNTIYF. The full variable domain, with the rest looked up from reference TRBV29-1 and TRBJ1-3, is SAVISQKPSRDICQRGTSLTIQCQVDSQVTMMFWYRQQPGQSLTLIATANQGSEATYESGFVIDKFPISRPNLTFSTLTVSNMSPEDSSIYLCSVVTDSGNTIYFGEGSWLTVV.

This clonotype was observed at least ten times. This beta chain came through as a stray read in a library set up for alpha chains, and its size says little. This chain links TRBV12-3 or TRBV12-4 with TRBJ2-1, with 10 bases lining up with TRBD1. J lost 0 bases, V lost 5 bases, and 13 bases had no gene match. The CDR3 consists of 19 residues. CDR3 in DNA: TGTGCCAGCAGTCCGGGGGACAGGGGTCCCCTAAGCTCCTACAATGAGCAGTTCTTC. Residues: CASSPGDRGPLSSYNEQFF.

As regards this clonotype: The size of this beta chain means little, since it is a stray read in a library made for alpha chains. V and J are TRBV30 and TRBJ2-4, with 14 bases identical to TRBD2. Per germline, CDR1 GTSNPN and CDR2 SVGIG (reference sequence). This CDR3 has 20 amino acids. V trimming: 0 bases; J trimming: 1 base; junction bases outside the gene matches: 11. CDR3 residues: CAWSVLGLAGDYFAKNIQYF. The DNA of the CDR3 is TGTGCCTGGAGTGTACTGGGACTAGCGGGAGACTACTTCGCCAAAAACATTCAGTACTTC.

Comment on this clonotype: One end of the junction varies from germline; a read error may be responsible. With the library built for alpha chains, this beta chain is off target and its frequency is not meaningful. The gene calls are TRBV7-6 and TRBJ2-7; TRBD2 matches at 8 bases. Germline V CDR1 and CDR2: SGHVS, FNYEAQ. The CDR3 is 14 amino acids. The CDR3 is CVSSLRRGAYEQYF. CDR3 bases: TGTGTCAGCAGCTTGAGGCGGGGGGCCTACGAGCAGTACTTC.

At least ten counts were recorded for this clonotype. This beta chain slipped into a library made for alpha chains as a stray read, so its size is not meaningful. The CDR3 DNA follows: TGTGCCAGCAGCCTTACACGGAACACTGAAGCTTTCTTT. As protein: CASSLTRNTEAFF. This chain links TRBV7-9 with TRBJ1-1; D is ambiguous. Germline V lookup: CDR1 SEHNR, CDR2 FQNEAQ (reference sequence). The CDR3 spans 13 residues. Trimming stripped 5 bases from V and 1 base from J, with 8 bases between.

About this clonotype itself: This beta chain is a stray sequence in a library constructed for alpha chains; its clone size is not meaningful. The genes are TRBV20-1 and TRBJ1-1; D gene uncertain. Germline V gene data show CDR1 as DFQATT and CDR2 as SNEGSKA (reference sequence). This CDR3 comprises 14 residues. The V end lost 3 bases, the J end lost 0 bases, and 11 bases lay between the germline ends. CDR3 amino acids: CSASPEPVNTEAFF. The CDR3, as DNA: TGCAGTGCTAGCCCCGAGCCTGTGAACACTGAAGCTTTCTTT.